This record concerns one T cell receptor (beta chain) sequence. Which antigen it targets is not known. No quality values exist for individual bases; no much larger clone is one base distant. RNA was extracted using the RNeasy kit, and about 0.45 to 1 ug of the RNA was reverse transcribed with random hexamers. TCR beta CDR3 regions were amplified with the immunoSEQ multiplex PCR assay covering 54 Vbeta and 13 Jbeta segments. Bias from PCR amplification was corrected by using a synthetic template baseline for primer optimization and for computational correction. As for the original processing: Only productive sequences were kept, with reads annotated to V, D and J genes according to IMGT and analyzed in immunoSEQ Analyzer. Clonality was calculated as one minus the Shannon entropy normalized by log2 of the number of productive unique sequences. For each patient and control, public and private clones were evaluated among the 100 most prevalent clones. Clones were defined as Susac-specific when absent from the healthy and MS cohorts, from approximately 970 published viral clones and from other ImmuneACCESS disease sequences. TCRdb trimmed public reads at Q25 via fastp, called clones via MiXCR and kept in-frame beta chains. When rows share a CDR3 protein, they turn into one entry using the most common DNA and genes. Clone size and V and J calls follow TCRdb, not the original study. In all, the sample holds 120,000 or so distinct CDR3 sequences, and just under 95% of those were seen once. The ten largest clonotypes hold less than 0.25% of the sample.

This sample was included in a study of CD8 T cells in Susac syndrome (dated by TCRdb to the late 2010s). At the level of the whole study: Among the Susac syndrome patients who were sequenced, clinically active disease was present in five or six and clinical remission was observed in fewer than 10. The clonality of the CD8+ T cell repertoire was compared across over 9 healthy donors, some 14 Susac syndrome patients and under 18 multiple sclerosis patients. Repertoire sequencing was used to test whether CD8+ T cell activation and differentiation in Susac syndrome was antigen driven. At the time of blood withdrawal, Susac syndrome patients were either therapy-naive, taking corticosteroids (with some also receiving IVIg), or on IVIg alone. Overall study outcomes, separate from this receptor: Susac syndrome CD8+ repertoires showed clonal expansion, highest in CD8+ TEMRA cells and greater in clinically active than remitting patients. The number of individuals in the TCR sequencing and HLA analysis was acknowledged as relatively small. Looking at Susac-specific public clones, the researchers identified around 15 in the total CD8+ repertoire and roughly 5 in the CD8+ TEMRA repertoire.

High-throughput TCR beta sequencing profiled peripheral blood CD8+ and CD4+ T cells from healthy donors, Susac syndrome patients and multiple sclerosis patients. Susac syndrome patients met recently defined diagnostic criteria for definite or probable disease. Bulk CD8+ and CD4+ T cells were purified by magnetic negative isolation, whereas CD8+ TEMRA cells were enriched by FACS. Blood was collected in EDTA tubes and processed within 24 hours, with PBMCs isolated through density gradient centrifugation. PBMCs intended for TCR sequencing were cryopreserved in liquid nitrogen and thawed later in a water bath at 37 degrees C. A purity of at least 90% was achieved for sorted or isolated CD4+, CD8+ and CD8+ TEMRA cells. V loses 0 bases of germline sequence and J loses 2 bases, and the interval between the two ends is 8 bases. Via the germline V gene (reference sequence), CDR1 is GTSNPN and CDR2 SVGIG. Inclusive of the bounding cysteine and phenylalanine, the CDR3 is 13 residues long. The sequence is cut down to CDR3 DNA, 39 bases in frame from base 1.

The sequence was obtained from a human donor with Susac syndrome. In this chain, TRBV30 is recombined with TRBJ2-7, with the D gene not clear enough to name. Sequences were obtained from CD8+ T cells from PBMCs. The DNA sequence reads TGTGCCTGGAGTGTAGACGATACCTACGAGCAGTACTTC. Its protein is CAWSVDDTYEQYF.